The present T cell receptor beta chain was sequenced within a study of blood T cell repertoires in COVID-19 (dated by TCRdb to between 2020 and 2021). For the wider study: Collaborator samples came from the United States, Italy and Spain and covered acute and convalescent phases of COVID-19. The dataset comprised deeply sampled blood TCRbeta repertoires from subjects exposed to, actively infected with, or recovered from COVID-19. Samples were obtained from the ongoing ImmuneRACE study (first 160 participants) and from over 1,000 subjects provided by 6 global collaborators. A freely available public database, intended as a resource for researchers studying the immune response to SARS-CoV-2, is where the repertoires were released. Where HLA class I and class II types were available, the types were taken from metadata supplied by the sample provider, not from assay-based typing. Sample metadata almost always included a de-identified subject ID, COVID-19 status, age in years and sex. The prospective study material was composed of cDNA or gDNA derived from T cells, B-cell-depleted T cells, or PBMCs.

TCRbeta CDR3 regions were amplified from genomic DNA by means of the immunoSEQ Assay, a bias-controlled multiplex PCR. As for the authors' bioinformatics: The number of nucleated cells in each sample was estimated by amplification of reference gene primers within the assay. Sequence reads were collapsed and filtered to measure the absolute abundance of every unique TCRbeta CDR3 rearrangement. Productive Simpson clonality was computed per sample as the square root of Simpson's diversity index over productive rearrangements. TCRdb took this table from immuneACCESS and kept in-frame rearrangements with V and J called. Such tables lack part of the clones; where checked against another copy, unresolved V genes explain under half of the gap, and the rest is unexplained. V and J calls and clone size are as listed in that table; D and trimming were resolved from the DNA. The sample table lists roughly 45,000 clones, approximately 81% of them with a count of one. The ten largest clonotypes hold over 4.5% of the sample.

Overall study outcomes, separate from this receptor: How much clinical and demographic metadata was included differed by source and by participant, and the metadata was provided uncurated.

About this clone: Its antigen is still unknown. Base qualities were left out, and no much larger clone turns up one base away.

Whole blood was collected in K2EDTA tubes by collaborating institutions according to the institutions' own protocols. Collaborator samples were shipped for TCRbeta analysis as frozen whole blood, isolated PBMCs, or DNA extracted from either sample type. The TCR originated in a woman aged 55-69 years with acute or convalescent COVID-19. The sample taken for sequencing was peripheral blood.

CDR3 sequence: CASILRPGQGHNEQFF. The DNA sequence is given as TGCGCCAGCATTCTTCGCCCGGGACAGGGCCACAATGAGCAGTTCTTC. The chain employs TRBV5-1 and TRBJ2-1; the central 9 bases match TRBD1. Including cysteine and phenylalanine, the CDR3 has 16 amino acids. Just CDR3 DNA is preserved here, 48 bases in frame from base 1. Germline trimming: 6 bases from V, 5 bases from J; junction bases outside gene matches: 12. CDR1 and CDR2, looked up from the germline V gene, are SGHRS and YFSETQ.